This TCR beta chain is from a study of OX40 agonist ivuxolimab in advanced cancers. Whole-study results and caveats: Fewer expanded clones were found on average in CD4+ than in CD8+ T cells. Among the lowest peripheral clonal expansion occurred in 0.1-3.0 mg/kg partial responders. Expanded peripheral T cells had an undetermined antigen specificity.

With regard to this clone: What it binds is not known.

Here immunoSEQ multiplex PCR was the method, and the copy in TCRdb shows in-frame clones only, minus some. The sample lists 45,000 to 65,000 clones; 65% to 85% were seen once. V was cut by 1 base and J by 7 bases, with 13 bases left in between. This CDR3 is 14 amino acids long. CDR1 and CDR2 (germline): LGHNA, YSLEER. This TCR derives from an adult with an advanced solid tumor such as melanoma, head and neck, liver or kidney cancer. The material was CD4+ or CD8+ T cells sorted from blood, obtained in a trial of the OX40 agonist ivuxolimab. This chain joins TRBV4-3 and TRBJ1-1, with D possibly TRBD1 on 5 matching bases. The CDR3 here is CASSQVGGVGEAFF. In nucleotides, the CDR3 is TGCGCCAGCAGCCAAGTGGGGGGTGTCGGTGAAGCTTTCTTT.